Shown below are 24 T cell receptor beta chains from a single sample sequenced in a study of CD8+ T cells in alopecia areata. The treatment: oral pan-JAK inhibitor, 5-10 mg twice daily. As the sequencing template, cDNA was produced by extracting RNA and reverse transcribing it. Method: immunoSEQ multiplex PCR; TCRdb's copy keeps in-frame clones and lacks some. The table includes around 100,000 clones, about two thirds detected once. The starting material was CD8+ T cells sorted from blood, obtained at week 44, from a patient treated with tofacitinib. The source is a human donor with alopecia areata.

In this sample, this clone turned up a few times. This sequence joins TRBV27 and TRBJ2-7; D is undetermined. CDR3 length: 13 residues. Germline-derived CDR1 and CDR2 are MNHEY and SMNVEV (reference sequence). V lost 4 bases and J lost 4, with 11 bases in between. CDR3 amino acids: CASSSQGRYEQYF. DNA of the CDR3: TGTGCCAGCAGTTCACAAGGACGTTACGAGCAGTACTTC.

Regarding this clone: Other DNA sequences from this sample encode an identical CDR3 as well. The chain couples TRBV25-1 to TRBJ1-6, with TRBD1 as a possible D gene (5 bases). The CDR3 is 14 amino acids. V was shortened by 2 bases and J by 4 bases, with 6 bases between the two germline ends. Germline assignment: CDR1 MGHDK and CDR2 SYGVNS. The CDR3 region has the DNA TGTGCCAGCAGTGAACAGGGTTATAATTCACCCCTCCACTTT. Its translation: CASSEQGYNSPLHF.

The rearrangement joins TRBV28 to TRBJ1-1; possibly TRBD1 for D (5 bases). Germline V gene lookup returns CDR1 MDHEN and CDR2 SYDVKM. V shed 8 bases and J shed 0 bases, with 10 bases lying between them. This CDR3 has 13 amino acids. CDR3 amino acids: CASGAGLNTEAFF. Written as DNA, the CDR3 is TGTGCCAGCGGGGCGGGGTTGAACACTGAAGCTTTCTTT.

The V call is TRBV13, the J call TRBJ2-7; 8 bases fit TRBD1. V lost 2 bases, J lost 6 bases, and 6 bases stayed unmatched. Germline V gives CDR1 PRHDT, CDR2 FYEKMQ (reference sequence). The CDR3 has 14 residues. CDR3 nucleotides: TGTGCCAGCAGCTTACCAGGACAGGGAGTCGAGCAGTACTTC. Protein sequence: CASSLPGQGVEQYF.

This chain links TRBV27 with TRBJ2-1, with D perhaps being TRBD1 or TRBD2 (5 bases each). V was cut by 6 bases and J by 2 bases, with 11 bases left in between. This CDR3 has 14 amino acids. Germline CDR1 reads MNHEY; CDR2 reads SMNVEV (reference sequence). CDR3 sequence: CASSLRGAYNEQFF. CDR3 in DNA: TGTGCCAGCAGCCTGAGGGGCGCCTACAATGAGCAGTTCTTC.

In DNA form, the CDR3 reads TGTGCCAGCAGTTTACTCAAGCACGACGCGAACACCGGGGAGCTGTTTTTT. Amino acids: CASSLLKHDANTGELFF. The V call is TRBV27, the J call TRBJ2-2; D is undetermined. The CDR3 spans 17 residues. The germline V gene has CDR1 MNHEY and CDR2 SMNVEV (reference sequence). V was trimmed by 2 bases and J by 0 bases, leaving 13 bases between them.

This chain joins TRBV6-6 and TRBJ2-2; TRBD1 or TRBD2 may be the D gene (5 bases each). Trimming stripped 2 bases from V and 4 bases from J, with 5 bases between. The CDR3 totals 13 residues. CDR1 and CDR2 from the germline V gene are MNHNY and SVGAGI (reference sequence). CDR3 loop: CASSYGGTGELFF. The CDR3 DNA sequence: TGTGCCAGCAGTTACGGGGGCACCGGGGAGCTGTTTTTT.

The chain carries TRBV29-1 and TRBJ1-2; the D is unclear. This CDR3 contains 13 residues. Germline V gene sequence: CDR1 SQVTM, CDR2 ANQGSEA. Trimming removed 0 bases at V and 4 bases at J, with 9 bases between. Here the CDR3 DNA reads TGCAGCGTTGAAGACGGCACTTTCTATGGCTACACCTTC. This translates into CSVEDGTFYGYTF.

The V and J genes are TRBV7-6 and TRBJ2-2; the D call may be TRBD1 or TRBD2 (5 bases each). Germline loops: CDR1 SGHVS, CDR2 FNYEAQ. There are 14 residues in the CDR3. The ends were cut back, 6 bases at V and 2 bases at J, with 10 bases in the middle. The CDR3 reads CASRPGTNTGELFF. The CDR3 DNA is TGTGCCAGCAGACCCGGGACCAACACCGGGGAGCTGTTTTTT. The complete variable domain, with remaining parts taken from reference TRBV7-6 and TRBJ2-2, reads GAGVSQSPRYKVTKRGQDVALRCDPISGHVSLYWYRQALGQGPEFLTYFNYEAQQDKSGLPNDRFSAERPEGSISTLTIQRTEQRDSAMYRCASRPGTNTGELFFGEGSRLTVL.

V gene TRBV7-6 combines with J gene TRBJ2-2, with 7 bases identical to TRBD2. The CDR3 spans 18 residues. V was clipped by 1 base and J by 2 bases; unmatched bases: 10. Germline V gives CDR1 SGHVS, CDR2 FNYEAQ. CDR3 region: CASSLGGAGRSNTGELFF. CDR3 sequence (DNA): TGTGCCAGCAGCTTAGGGGGAGCGGGACGGAGTAACACCGGGGAGCTGTTTTTT.

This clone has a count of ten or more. In nucleotides, the CDR3 is TGTGCCAGCAGTTTTTCAGGAGCCTATGGCTACACCTTC. Protein: CASSFSGAYGYTF. The V gene is TRBV27, the J gene TRBJ1-2, with no clear D. The CDR3 is 13 residues long. The ends were cut back, 3 bases at V and 4 bases at J, with 9 bases in the middle. CDR1 and CDR2 from the germline V gene are MNHEY and SMNVEV (reference sequence).

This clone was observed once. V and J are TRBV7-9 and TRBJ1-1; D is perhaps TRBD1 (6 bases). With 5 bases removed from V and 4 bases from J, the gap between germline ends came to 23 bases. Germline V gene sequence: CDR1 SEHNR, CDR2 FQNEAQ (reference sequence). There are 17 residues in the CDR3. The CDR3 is CASSPTGGGLVGTEAFF. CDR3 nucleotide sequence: TGTGCCAGCAGCCCAACGGGGGGCGGATTGGTGGGCACTGAAGCTTTCTTT.

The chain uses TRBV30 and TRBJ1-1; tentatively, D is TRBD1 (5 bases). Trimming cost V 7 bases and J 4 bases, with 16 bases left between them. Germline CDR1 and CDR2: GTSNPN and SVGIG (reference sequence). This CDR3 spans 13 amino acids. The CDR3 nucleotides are TGTGCCTCGAGAACAGGAGAGACCACTGAAGCTTTCTTT. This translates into CASRTGETTEAFF.

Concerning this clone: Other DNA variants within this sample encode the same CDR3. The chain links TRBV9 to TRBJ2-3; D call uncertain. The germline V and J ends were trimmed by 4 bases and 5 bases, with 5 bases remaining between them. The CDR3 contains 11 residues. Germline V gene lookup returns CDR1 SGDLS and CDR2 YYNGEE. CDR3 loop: CASSSGDTQYF. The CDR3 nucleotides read TGTGCCAGCAGCTCAGGAGATACGCAGTATTTT.

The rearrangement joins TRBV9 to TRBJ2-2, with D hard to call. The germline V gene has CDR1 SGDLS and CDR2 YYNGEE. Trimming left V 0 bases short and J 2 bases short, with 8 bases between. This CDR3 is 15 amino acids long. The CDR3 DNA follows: TGTGCCAGCAGCGTAGAGGCTAGAAACACCGGGGAGCTGTTTTTT. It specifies CASSVEARNTGELFF.

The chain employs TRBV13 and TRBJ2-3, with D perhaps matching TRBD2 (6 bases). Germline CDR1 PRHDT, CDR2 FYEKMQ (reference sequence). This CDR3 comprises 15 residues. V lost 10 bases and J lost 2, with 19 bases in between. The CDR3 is CATTRARGLTDTQYF. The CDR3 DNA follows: TGTGCCACCACAAGGGCGCGGGGTCTCACAGATACGCAGTATTTT. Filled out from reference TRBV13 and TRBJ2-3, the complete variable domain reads AAGVIQSPRHLIKEKRETATLKCYPIPRHDTVYWYQQGPGQDPQFLISFYEKMQSDKGSIPDRFSAQQFSDYHSELNMSSLELGDSALYFCATTRARGLTDTQYFGPGTRLTVL.

The CDR3, as DNA: TGTGCCAGCAGCGTAGCTGATCGACAGGGGCGGTCACCCCTCCACTTT. Translated, it gives CASSVADRQGRSPLHF. The rearrangement links TRBV9 to TRBJ1-6; the match to TRBD1 covers 8 bases. Trimming removed 0 bases from V and 10 bases from J; junction bases left unmatched: 9. This CDR3 is 16 amino acids long. Germline V CDR1 and CDR2: SGDLS, YYNGEE.

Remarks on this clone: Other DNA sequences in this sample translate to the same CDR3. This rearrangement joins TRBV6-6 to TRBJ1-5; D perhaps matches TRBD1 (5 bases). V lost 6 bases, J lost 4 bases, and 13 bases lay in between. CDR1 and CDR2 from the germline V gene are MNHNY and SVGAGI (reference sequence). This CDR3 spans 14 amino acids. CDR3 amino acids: CASSRPGTNQPQHF. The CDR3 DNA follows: TGTGCCAGCAGCCGCCCCGGGACGAATCAGCCCCAGCATTTT.

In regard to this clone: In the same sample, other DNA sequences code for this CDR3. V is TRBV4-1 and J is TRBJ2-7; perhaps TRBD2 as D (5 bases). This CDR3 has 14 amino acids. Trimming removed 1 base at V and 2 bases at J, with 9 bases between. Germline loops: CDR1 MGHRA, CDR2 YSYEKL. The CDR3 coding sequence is TGCGCCAGCAGCCAAGGGACTGGTACCTACGAGCAGTACTTC. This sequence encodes CASSQGTGTYEQYF.

The CDR3 DNA reads TGTGCCAGTAGTACCGGGACAGGGGCCTACGAGCAGTACTTC. Protein sequence: CASSTGTGAYEQYF. This chain links TRBV19 with TRBJ2-5; 10 bases match TRBD1. Near its end, the DNA agrees better with TRBJ2-7, so the J call may be wrong. In germline, CDR1 is LNHDA, CDR2 SQIVND (reference sequence). The CDR3 contains 14 residues.

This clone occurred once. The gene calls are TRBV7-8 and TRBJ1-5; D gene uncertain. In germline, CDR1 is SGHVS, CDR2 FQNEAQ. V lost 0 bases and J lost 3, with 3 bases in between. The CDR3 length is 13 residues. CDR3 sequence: CASSLALNQPQHF. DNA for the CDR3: TGTGCCAGCAGCTTAGCTCTCAATCAGCCCCAGCATTTT.

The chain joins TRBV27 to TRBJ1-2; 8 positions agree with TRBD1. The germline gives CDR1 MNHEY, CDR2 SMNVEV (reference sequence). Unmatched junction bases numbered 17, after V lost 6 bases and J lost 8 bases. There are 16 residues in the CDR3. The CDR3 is CASRGSPGGSGEGYTF. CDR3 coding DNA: TGTGCCAGCAGGGGGTCCCCAGGGGGCAGTGGTGAAGGCTACACCTTC.

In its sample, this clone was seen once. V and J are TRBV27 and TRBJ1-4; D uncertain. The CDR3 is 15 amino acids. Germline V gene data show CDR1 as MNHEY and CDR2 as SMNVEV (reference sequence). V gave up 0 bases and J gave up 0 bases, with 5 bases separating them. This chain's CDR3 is CASSLSSATNEKLFF. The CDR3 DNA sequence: TGTGCCAGCAGTTTATCTAGTGCAACTAATGAAAAACTGTTTTTT.

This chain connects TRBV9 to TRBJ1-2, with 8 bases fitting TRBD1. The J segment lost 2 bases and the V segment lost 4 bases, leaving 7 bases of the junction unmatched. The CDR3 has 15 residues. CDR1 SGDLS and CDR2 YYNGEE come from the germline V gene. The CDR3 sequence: CASSPRTGSNYGYTF. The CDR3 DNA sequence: TGTGCCAGCAGCCCCCGGACAGGGTCCAACTATGGCTACACCTTC.